Sequencing of this TCR beta chain was carried out in a study of early T cells in non-severe SARS-CoV-2 infection. From the 5' RACE reads, TCRdb called clonotypes with MiXCR, one entry per CDR3 protein. In the table there are 75,000 to 80,000 distinct CDR3 sequences, roughly 9.4% of which are singletons. There are many counts of this clonotype. Germline V gives CDR1 SGHTA, CDR2 FQGNSA. This CDR3 spans 17 amino acids. Losses at the gene ends were 1 base for V and 5 bases for J; bases not matched to a gene: 12. Sequencing input: whole blood. The TCR comes from an adult who was a healthcare worker with PCR-confirmed SARS-CoV-2 infection or an uninfected control (not recorded which). This rearrangement joins TRBV7-2 to TRBJ1-1, with 8 bases fitting TRBD1. The CDR3 spells CASSLGGRQGYFTEAFF. DNA for the CDR3: TGTGCCAGCAGCTTAGGGGGGAGACAGGGGTATTTTACTGAAGCTTTCTTT.